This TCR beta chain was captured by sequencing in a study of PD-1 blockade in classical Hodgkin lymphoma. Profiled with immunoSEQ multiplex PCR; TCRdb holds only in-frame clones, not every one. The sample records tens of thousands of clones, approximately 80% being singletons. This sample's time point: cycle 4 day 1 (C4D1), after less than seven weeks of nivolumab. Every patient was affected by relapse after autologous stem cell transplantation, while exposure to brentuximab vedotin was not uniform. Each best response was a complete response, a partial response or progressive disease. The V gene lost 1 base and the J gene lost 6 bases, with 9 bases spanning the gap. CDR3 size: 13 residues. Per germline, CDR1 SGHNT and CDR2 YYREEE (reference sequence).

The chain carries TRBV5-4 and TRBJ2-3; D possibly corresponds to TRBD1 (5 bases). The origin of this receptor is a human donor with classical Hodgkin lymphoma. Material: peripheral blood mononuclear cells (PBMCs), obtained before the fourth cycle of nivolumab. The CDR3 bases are TGTGCCAGCAGCTTGCCAGGGAAGGATACGCAGTATTTT. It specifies CASSLPGKDTQYF.